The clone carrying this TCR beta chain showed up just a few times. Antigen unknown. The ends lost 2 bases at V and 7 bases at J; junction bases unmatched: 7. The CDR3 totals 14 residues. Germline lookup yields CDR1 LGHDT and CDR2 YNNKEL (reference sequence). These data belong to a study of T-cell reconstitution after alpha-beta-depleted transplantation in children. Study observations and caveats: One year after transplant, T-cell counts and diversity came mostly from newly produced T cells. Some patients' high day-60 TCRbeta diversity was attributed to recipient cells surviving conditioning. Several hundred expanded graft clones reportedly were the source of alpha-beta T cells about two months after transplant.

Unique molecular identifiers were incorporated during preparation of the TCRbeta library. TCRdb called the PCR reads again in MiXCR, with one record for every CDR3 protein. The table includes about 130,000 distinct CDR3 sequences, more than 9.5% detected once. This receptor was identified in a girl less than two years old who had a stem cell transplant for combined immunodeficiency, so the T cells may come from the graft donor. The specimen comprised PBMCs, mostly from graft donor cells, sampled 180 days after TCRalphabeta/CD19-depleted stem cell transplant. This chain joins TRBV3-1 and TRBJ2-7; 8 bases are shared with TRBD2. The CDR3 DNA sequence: TGTGCCAGCAGCCAAACAGGACTAGCAAAGGAGCAGTACTTC. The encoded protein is CASSQTGLAKEQYF.